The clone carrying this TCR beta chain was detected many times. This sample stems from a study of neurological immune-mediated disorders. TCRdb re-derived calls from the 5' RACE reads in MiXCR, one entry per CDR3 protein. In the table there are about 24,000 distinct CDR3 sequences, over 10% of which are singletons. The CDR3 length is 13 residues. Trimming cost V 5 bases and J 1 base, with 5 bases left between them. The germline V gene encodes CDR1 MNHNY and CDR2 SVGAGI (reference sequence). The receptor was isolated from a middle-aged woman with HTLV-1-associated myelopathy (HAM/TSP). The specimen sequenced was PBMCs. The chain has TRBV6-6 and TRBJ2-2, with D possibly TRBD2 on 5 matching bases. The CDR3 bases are TGTGCCAGCAGTCGGGGGAACACCGGGGAGCTGTTTTTT. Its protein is CASSRGNTGELFF.